This T cell receptor beta chain was recorded in a study of blood T cell repertoires in COVID-19. For the study at large: Nucleic acid was either cDNA or gDNA, and it came from T cells, B-cell-depleted T cells, or PBMCs.

The V end lost 2 bases, the J end lost 2 bases, and 9 bases lay between the germline ends. Per germline, CDR1 SGHTS and CDR2 YDEGEE. This CDR3 spans 14 amino acids. Living in about two dozen US areas, the participants were between roughly 18 and 95 years of age. Each exposed participant met a COVID-19 case in the 2 weeks preceding study entry. Original processing notes: Reference gene primers were amplified, and this amplification served to estimate nucleated cell counts. Only in-frame clones appear in the TCRdb table, and some are missing; sequencing was by immunoSEQ multiplex PCR. That table is the source of V, J and clone size, and D and trimming were worked out from the DNA. The repertoire holds some 300,000 clones, with around 92% as singletons.

The genes are TRBV5-8 and TRBJ2-3; D not resolved. This clonotype originated in a woman in her 50s who had been exposed to COVID-19. The sequenced sample was PBMCs or T cells enriched from blood (not recorded which). The CDR3 protein is CASSLRDSTDTQYF. The DNA of the CDR3 is TGTGCCAGCAGCTTACGCGATTCCACAGATACGCAGTATTTT.